This T cell receptor beta chain stems from a study of cytomegalovirus exposure and HLA in healthy donors. About the research overall: Within the Caucasian-associated ancestry cluster were roughly 81% of the roughly 400 genotyped donors.

On this clone: Antigen specificity is unknown.

Notes on the study in general: Data from an earlier analysis indicated that most TCR beta V segments were productive either about 87% or about 30% of the time. Exclusion as indistinguishable affected some V segments, including TRBV6-2 and TRBV6-3. Among the CMV-associated chains, three were confirmed in vitro as specific for CMV antigens.

PCR used 60 Vbeta primers and 13 Jbeta primers. TCRdb's table, derived via immunoSEQ multiplex PCR, lists solely in-frame clones and lacks some. In the table there are around 64,000 clones, approximately 80% of which are singletons. The CDR3 runs 14 residues. The germline gives CDR1 SGHRS, CDR2 YFSETQ. Trimming removed 0 bases from V and 1 base from J, with 7 bases in between. This TCR came from a man between 18 and 29 years old in good health and CMV-seropositive. The source material was PBMCs. The chain joins TRBV5-1 to TRBJ2-5; D not certain. The chain's CDR3 is CASSLGASQETQYF. Here the CDR3 DNA reads TGCGCCAGCAGCTTGGGGGCATCCCAAGAGACCCAGTACTTC.